This entry lists 11 T cell receptor beta chains sequenced from one sample in a study of blood T cell repertoires in COVID-19. TCRdb's table, derived via immunoSEQ multiplex PCR, lists solely in-frame clones and lacks some. The profile covers 200,000 or so clones, with 80% to 90% appearing a single time and about 3.5% taken by the ten largest. Input material: PBMCs or T cells enriched from blood (not recorded which). The receptors stem from a woman under 30 in a cohort exposed to, infected with or recovered from COVID-19 (not recorded which).

The genes are TRBV5-5 and TRBJ2-4; 8 positions match TRBD2. The length of the CDR3 is 16 residues. With 1 base clipped from V and 9 bases from J, the junction kept 12 bases outside the gene matches. Germline lookup yields CDR1 SGHKS and CDR2 YYEKEE (reference sequence). CDR3 in amino acids: CASSLSGGRSGGIQYF. The CDR3 region has the DNA TGTGCCAGCAGCTTGTCCGGCGGGAGGAGCGGGGGCATTCAGTACTTC. Drawing the rest from reference TRBV5-5 and TRBJ2-4, the complete variable domain is DAGVTQSPTHLIKTRGQQVTLRCSPISGHKSVSWYQQVLGQGPQFIFQYYEKEERGRGNFPDRFSARQFPNYSSELNVNALLLGDSALYLCASSLSGGRSGGIQYFGAGTRLSVL.

This clone has a single count. The V call is TRBV7-9, the J call TRBJ1-1, with 9 bases fitting TRBD1. There are 15 residues in the CDR3. V lost 4 bases to trimming and J lost 4 bases; unmatched junction nucleotides: 7. The germline gives CDR1 SEHNR, CDR2 FQNEAQ (reference sequence). The CDR3 DNA follows: TGTGCCAGCAGCTCCCCCGGGACAGGGCGCACTGAAGCTTTCTTT. Translated, it gives CASSSPGTGRTEAFF.

This chain joins TRBV15 and TRBJ2-7, with TRBD1 identical over 8 bases. Germline loops: CDR1 LNHNV, CDR2 YYDKDF (reference sequence). The CDR3 length is 15 residues. J was trimmed by 5 bases and V by 3 bases; bases with no gene match: 9. DNA for the CDR3: TGTGCCACCAGCAGGTCGACAGGGGTTGAGCACGAGCAGTACTTC. Its protein is CATSRSTGVEHEQYF.

In this sample, this clone turned up a few times. V usage is TRBV6-5 and J usage is TRBJ2-6; D is unresolved. CDR1 is MNHEY, CDR2 SVGAGI, per germline. The V and J ends lost 1 base and 1 base respectively, with 5 bases between them. The CDR3 sequence is 15 residues long. CDR3: CASSYYRSGANVLTF. Here the CDR3 DNA reads TGTGCCAGCAGTTACTATCGTTCTGGGGCCAACGTCCTGACTTTC.

The genes are TRBV9 and TRBJ1-2; TRBD1 agrees at 10 bases. The V gene end was trimmed by 0 bases and the J gene end by 5 bases; junction bases not matched to a gene: 1. Germline V gives CDR1 SGDLS, CDR2 YYNGEE. The CDR3 spans 14 residues. The CDR3 DNA sequence: TGTGCCAGCAGCGTAGGACAGGGGGCTTATGGCTACACCTTC. Protein: CASSVGQGAYGYTF.

This clone was seen just once. The chain is built from TRBV29-1 and TRBJ1-2, with no clear D. This CDR3 has 14 amino acids. The germline V gene encodes CDR1 SQVTM and CDR2 ANQGSEA. V was trimmed by 4 bases and J by 3 bases, leaving 15 bases between them. For the CDR3, the DNA is TGCAGCGTTGTAGACACCAGATCCGACTATGGCTACACCTTC. Translated: CSVVDTRSDYGYTF.

The rearrangement links TRBV28 to TRBJ1-6, with 10 bases matching TRBD1. CDR3 size: 16 residues. The junction had 12 bases not matched to a gene; V was cut back by 7 bases and J by 9 bases. Germline CDR1 MDHEN, CDR2 SYDVKM. This CDR3 reads CASNPPLGTGVSPLHF. For the CDR3, the DNA is TGTGCCAGCAACCCGCCCCTGGGGACAGGGGTTTCACCCCTCCACTTT.

In its sample, this clone was seen a few times. This chain connects TRBV28 to TRBJ2-1; TRBD1 matches at 8 bases. The CDR3 length is 16 residues. Germline-derived CDR1 and CDR2 are MDHEN and SYDVKM. Losses at the gene ends were 7 bases for V and 4 bases for J; bases not matched to a gene: 12. CDR3 in DNA: TGTGCCAGCACCCCTTTATTAGGACAGGGTTACAATGAGCAGTTCTTC. It translates to CASTPLLGQGYNEQFF.

This chain joins TRBV12-3 or TRBV12-4 and TRBJ1-1; D remains ambiguous. V lost 9 bases and J 3 bases, leaving 14 bases between the germline ends. The CDR3 length is 13 residues. The CDR3 nucleotides are TGTGCCAGTTGTCGGGTATTGTACACTGAAGCTTTCTTT. Its protein product is CASCRVLYTEAFF.

J is TRBJ2-3 and V is TRBV29-1, with TRBD1 identical over 7 bases. The trim removed 8 bases at V and 2 bases at J, leaving 10 bases unmatched. This CDR3 contains 14 residues. Germline V lookup: CDR1 SQVTM, CDR2 ANQGSEA. CDR3 in DNA: TGCAGCATCTCCCAGGGGGTATTCACAGATACGCAGTATTTT. Amino acids: CSISQGVFTDTQYF.

The gene calls are TRBV27 and TRBJ2-3; TRBD2 matches 9 bases. The CDR3 extends over 19 amino acids. Per germline, CDR1 MNHEY and CDR2 SMNVEV (reference sequence). Trimming took 3 bases from V and 3 from J; bases not matched to a gene: 16. CDR3 in DNA: TGTGCCAGCAGTTTCGGGAGGAATAGCGGGAGCTGGGGAACAGATACGCAGTATTTT. The encoded protein is CASSFGRNSGSWGTDTQYF.